These 6 T cell receptor beta chains share one sample of origin, sequenced in a study of cytomegalovirus exposure and HLA in healthy donors. PCR primers comprised 60 Vbeta and 13 Jbeta primers. Produced via immunoSEQ multiplex PCR; TCRdb's table is partial and in-frame only. Here the sample spans about 160,000 clones, 70% being singletons. The sample taken for sequencing was PBMCs. The receptors shown here come from a man younger than 30 in good health and CMV-seropositive.

This clone has just a few counts. V gene TRBV10-3 combines with J gene TRBJ2-2; TRBD2 matches 9 bases. The CDR3 runs to 16 residues. The ends lost 4 bases at V and 4 bases at J; junction bases unmatched: 7. The germline V gene has CDR1 ENHRY and CDR2 SYGVKD. The CDR3 protein is CAISGDSSGVTGELFF. DNA for the CDR3: TGTGCCATCAGTGGGGATTCTAGCGGGGTCACCGGGGAGCTGTTTTTT.

J is TRBJ1-1 and V is TRBV11-3, with D unclear. Trimming stripped 0 bases from V and 5 bases from J, with 10 bases between. The CDR3 spans 14 residues. From germline, CDR1 is SGHNT and CDR2 YENEEA. The CDR3, as DNA: TGTGCCAGCAGCTTAGACCAAACGGTGACTGAAGCTTTCTTT. Translated: CASSLDQTVTEAFF.

The rearrangement links TRBV7-8 to TRBJ1-2, with 8 bases lining up with TRBD1. V was pared by 5 bases and J by 4 bases, with 9 bases of the junction left unmatched. Germline V gene sequence: CDR1 SGHVS, CDR2 FQNEAQ. The CDR3 runs to 15 residues. The CDR3 nucleotides read TGTGCCAGCAGCGTAGAAACAGGGGGGGTCTATGGCTACACCTTC. This translates into CASSVETGGVYGYTF.

CDR3: CASSTHRGVNTEAFF. The CDR3 bases are TGCGCCAGCAGCACCCACAGGGGAGTGAACACTGAAGCTTTCTTT. This chain connects TRBV5-1 to TRBJ1-1, with 7 bases lining up with TRBD1. CDR1 and CDR2 (germline): SGHRS, YFSETQ. V dropped 4 bases and J dropped 0; count of bases not matched to a gene: 6. This CDR3 is 15 amino acids long.

This clone was detected a few times. The rearrangement joins TRBV6-5 to TRBJ2-2; D is unresolved. The length of the CDR3 is 13 residues. V was clipped by 6 bases and J by 4 bases, with 9 bases between them. Germline lookup yields CDR1 MNHEY and CDR2 SVGAGI. The CDR3: CASRPYGTGELFF. The CDR3 DNA reads TGTGCCAGCAGACCCTATGGCACCGGGGAGCTGTTTTTT.

This chain uses TRBV4-1 with TRBJ1-3, with a possible D match to TRBD1 (5 bases). V was cut by 1 base and J by 1 base, with 11 bases left in between. This CDR3 has 16 amino acids. The germline V gene has CDR1 MGHRA and CDR2 YSYEKL. The CDR3 spells CASSQVTGPSGNTIYF. DNA of the CDR3: TGCGCCAGCAGCCAAGTAACAGGTCCTTCTGGAAACACCATATATTTT.